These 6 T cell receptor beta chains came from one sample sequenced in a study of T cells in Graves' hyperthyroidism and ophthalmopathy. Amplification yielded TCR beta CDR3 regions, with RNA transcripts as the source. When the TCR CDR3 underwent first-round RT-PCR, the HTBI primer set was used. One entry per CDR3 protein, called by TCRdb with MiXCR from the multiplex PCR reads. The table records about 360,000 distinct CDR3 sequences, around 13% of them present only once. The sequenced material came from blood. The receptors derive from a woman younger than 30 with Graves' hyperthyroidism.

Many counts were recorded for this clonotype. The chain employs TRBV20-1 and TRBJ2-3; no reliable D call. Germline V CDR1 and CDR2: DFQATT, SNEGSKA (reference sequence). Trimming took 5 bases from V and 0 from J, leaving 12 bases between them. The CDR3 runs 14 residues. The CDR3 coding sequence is TGCAGTGCTTCACGGATCGTGAGCACAGATACGCAGTATTTT. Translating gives CSASRIVSTDTQYF.

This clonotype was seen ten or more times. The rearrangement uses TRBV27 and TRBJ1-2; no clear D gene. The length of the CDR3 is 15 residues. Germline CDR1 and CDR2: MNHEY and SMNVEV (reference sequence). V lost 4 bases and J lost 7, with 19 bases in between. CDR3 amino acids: CASSSQPGSAGGYTF. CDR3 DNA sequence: TGTGCCAGCAGTTCCCAACCGGGCTCCGCCGGTGGCTACACCTTC.

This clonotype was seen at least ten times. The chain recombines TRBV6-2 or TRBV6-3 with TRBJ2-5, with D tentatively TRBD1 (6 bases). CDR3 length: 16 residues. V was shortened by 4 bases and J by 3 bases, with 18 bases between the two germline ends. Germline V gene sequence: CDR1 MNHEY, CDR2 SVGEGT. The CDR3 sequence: CASSSHREMAKETQYF. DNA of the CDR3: TGTGCCAGCAGTTCGCACAGGGAAATGGCGAAAGAGACCCAGTACTTC.

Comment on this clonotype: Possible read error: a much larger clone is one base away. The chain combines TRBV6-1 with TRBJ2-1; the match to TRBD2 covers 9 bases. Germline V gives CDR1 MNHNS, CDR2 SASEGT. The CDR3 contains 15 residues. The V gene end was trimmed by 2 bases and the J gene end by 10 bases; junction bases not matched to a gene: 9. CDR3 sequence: CASSEQAGGVKEQFF. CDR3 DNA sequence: TGTGCCAGCAGTGAACAAGCGGGAGGCGTCAAAGAGCAGTTCTTC.

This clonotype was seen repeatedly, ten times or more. The CDR3 DNA reads TGTGCCAGCAGTTCATCGGGATCGGGGACCGGGGAGCTGTTTTTT. It yields the protein CASSSSGSGTGELFF. The chain joins TRBV28 to TRBJ2-2; a weak D match, TRBD2 (5 bases). This CDR3 is built from 15 residues. The V end was cut by 4 bases, the J end by 5 bases, with 14 bases between. Germline assignment: CDR1 MDHEN and CDR2 SYDVKM.

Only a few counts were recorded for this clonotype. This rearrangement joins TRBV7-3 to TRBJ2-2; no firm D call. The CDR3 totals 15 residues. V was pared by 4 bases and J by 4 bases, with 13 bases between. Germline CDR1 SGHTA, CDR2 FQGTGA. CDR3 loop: CASSYLPPSTGELFF. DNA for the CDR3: TGTGCCAGCAGCTACCTTCCTCCAAGCACCGGGGAGCTGTTTTTT.